Below, 3 T cell receptor beta chains from the same sample are listed, as sequenced in a study of blood T cell repertoires in COVID-19. Produced via immunoSEQ multiplex PCR; TCRdb's table is partial and in-frame only. The data show about 150,000 clones, around 83% seen once. The sequenced material came from peripheral blood. These receptors originate from a woman in her forties or fifties in a cohort sampled during active or convalescent COVID-19.

The V gene is TRBV18, the J gene TRBJ2-6, with D tentatively TRBD1 (5 bases). V was shortened by 1 base and J by 0 bases, with 13 bases between the two germline ends. The CDR3 sequence is 18 residues long. Per the germline V gene, CDR1 is KGHSH and CDR2 is LQKENI. The CDR3 DNA is TGTGCCAGCTCACCACATGCAGGGCATATCTCTGGGGCCAACGTCCTGACTTTC. Translated: CASSPHAGHISGANVLTF.

This clone was seen a few times. The CDR3 is CASSRGGVNSPLHF. As DNA, the CDR3 is TGTGCCAGCAGTAGGGGAGGGGTCAATTCACCCCTCCACTTT. The chain combines TRBV6-5 with TRBJ1-6, with a tentative D call TRBD1 (5 bases). Trimming removed 5 bases from V and 7 bases from J, with 12 bases in between. The CDR3 length is 14 residues. In germline, CDR1 is MNHEY, CDR2 SVGAGI.

The chain links TRBV19 to TRBJ1-4, with D possibly TRBD1 on 5 matching bases. This CDR3 is built from 16 residues. Germline V CDR1 and CDR2: LNHDA, SQIVND (reference sequence). V lost 5 bases and J lost 6, with 19 bases in between. Here the CDR3 reads CASSGEVGDRDEKLFF. CDR3 DNA: TGTGCCAGTAGTGGAGAGGTCGGAGACAGAGATGAAAAACTGTTTTTT. Full variable domain (rest looked up from reference TRBV19 and TRBJ1-4): DGGITQSPKYLFRKEGQNVTLSCEQNLNHDAMYWYRQDPGQGLRLIYYSQIVNDFQKGDIAEGYSVSREKKESFPLTVTSAQKNPTAFYLCASSGEVGDRDEKLFFGSGTQLSVL.